Sequencing of this T cell receptor (beta chain) was carried out in a study of cytomegalovirus exposure and HLA in healthy donors. Study-level background: Ancestry clustering placed around 81% of under 450 genotyped donors in the Caucasian-associated cluster. Study-wide results and limits: A highly shared variant cluster was judged a likely technical artifact. Earlier results showed most TCR beta V segments being productive about 87% or about 30% of the time.

Germline V gives CDR1 SNHLY, CDR2 FYNNEI. The CDR3 extends over 16 amino acids. V was clipped by 7 bases and J by 0 bases, with 16 bases between them. Both 60 Vbeta primers and 13 Jbeta primers went into the PCR. TCRdb's copy holds only in-frame clones and misses some; the assay was immunoSEQ multiplex PCR. Among 110,000 or so clones, 67% were seen once, and the ten largest hold over 6.5%. A remark on this clone: The antigen remains unidentified.

The chain uses TRBV2 and TRBJ2-1; TRBD1 is a possible D gene (6 bases). The TCR originated in a man younger than 30 in good health and CMV-seropositive. The source material was PBMCs. The CDR3 is CASNFRGTSSYNEQFF. CDR3 nucleotides: TGTGCCAGCAATTTCAGGGGCACCAGCTCCTACAATGAGCAGTTCTTC.